This T cell receptor (beta chain) was identified in a study of cytomegalovirus exposure and HLA in healthy donors. This clone occurred once. The germline V gene has CDR1 SGHAT and CDR2 FQDESV (reference sequence). The CDR3 runs to 15 residues. V lost 5 bases and J lost 4; bases outside the gene matches: 7. The PCR ran on 60 Vbeta and 13 Jbeta primers. Measured with immunoSEQ multiplex PCR; TCRdb has only the in-frame clones, and not every one. In the table there are some 200,000 clones, roughly 85% of which are singletons. The V gene is TRBV11-1, the J gene TRBJ2-3, with 9 nucleotides matching TRBD1. Sequencing was carried out using PBMCs. The sequence came from a man between 18 and 29 years old in good health and CMV-seronegative. CDR3 region: CASSAGTGRSDTQYF. CDR3 sequence (DNA): TGTGCCAGCAGCGCTGGGACAGGGAGGTCAGATACGCAGTATTTT. The full variable domain, rest sourced from reference TRBV11-1 and TRBJ2-3, is EAEVAQSPRYKITEKSQAVAFWCDPISGHATLYWYRQILGQGPELLVQFQDESVVDDSQLPKDRFSAERLKGVDSTLKIQPAELGDSAMYLCASSAGTGRSDTQYFGPGTRLTVL.